What follows are 29 T cell receptor beta chains derived from one specimen sequenced in a study of glioma-infiltrating T cells. TCR alpha and beta CDR3 regions were amplified from RNA using iRepertoire nested multiplex PCR. Using its own MiXCR run on the multiplex PCR reads, TCRdb lists one record per CDR3 protein. The data show more than 300,000 distinct CDR3 sequences, 35% to 45% seen once. Sequencing was performed on glioma tissue, nonneoplastic brain tissue, or PBMCs (not recorded which). The receptors were sampled from a human donor with low-grade glioma or glioblastoma, undergoing nonglioma brain surgery, or in good health (not recorded which).

The chain combines TRBV2 with TRBJ1-1, with a weak D call TRBD1 (5 bases). Between the trimmed V and J ends, which lost 8 bases and 6 bases, there was a span of 10 bases. This CDR3 is 11 amino acids long. The germline V gene encodes CDR1 SNHLY and CDR2 FYNNEI. The CDR3 loop reads CASAREAEAFF. DNA of the CDR3: TGTGCCAGCGCCAGGGAGGCTGAAGCTTTCTTT.

Turning to this clonotype: Germline is not matched at one junction end, which may reflect a read error. This chain joins TRBV7-2 and TRBJ2-1, with D hard to call. CDR1 is SGHTA and CDR2 is FQGNSA in the germline V gene. The CDR3 contains 13 residues. CDR3 coding DNA: TGTGCCAGCGGCTTAGCCAGAAACAATGAGCAGTTCTTC. It encodes CASGLARNNEQFF.

This clonotype was observed a handful of times. Lacking the conserved final phenylalanine or tryptophan, this CDR3 likely reflects a read error. DNA of the CDR3: TGTGCCAGGGGGGCGACTAGCGGGGGACAAGAGACCCAGTACTCC. Translation: CARGATSGGQETQYS. The chain links TRBV27 to TRBJ2-5; TRBD2 matches at 12 bases. Germline V lookup: CDR1 MNHEY, CDR2 SMNVEV (reference sequence). V dropped 9 bases and J dropped 2; count of bases not matched to a gene: 7. The CDR3 spans 15 residues.

This clonotype showed up many times. The V and J genes are TRBV20-1 and TRBJ2-1, with 8 bases matching TRBD2. The germline V gene encodes CDR1 DFQATT and CDR2 SNEGSKA (reference sequence). The CDR3 contains 16 residues. After removal of 2 bases from V and 4 bases from J, the junction contained 10 bases not matched to a gene. The CDR3 sequence: CSARSAAGGSYNEQFF. The CDR3 bases are TGCAGTGCTAGATCCGCGGCGGGAGGTTCTTACAATGAGCAGTTCTTC.

Worth noting for this clonotype: This may stem from a read error, because a much larger clone lies one nucleotide away. The chain links TRBV28 to TRBJ1-6, with TRBD1 identical over 7 bases. Unmatched junction bases numbered 12, after V lost 6 bases and J lost 7 bases. The CDR3 covers 16 residues. The germline V gene encodes CDR1 MDHEN and CDR2 SYDVKM. The CDR3 here is CASRSGQRTRNSPLHF. In DNA form, the CDR3 reads TGTGCCAGCAGGTCGGGACAGCGAACGCGGAATTCACCCCTCCACTTT.

This clonotype was seen only once. The chain has TRBV7-9 and TRBJ1-5; D remains ambiguous. CDR3 size: 14 residues. Germline CDR1 SEHNR, CDR2 FQNEAQ (reference sequence). The V gene lost 0 bases and the J gene lost 0 bases, with 3 bases spanning the gap. CDR3 in DNA: TGTGCCAGCAGCTTAGCCAGTAGCAATCAGCCCCAGCATTTT. The encoded protein is CASSLASSNQPQHF.

The chain combines TRBV18 with TRBJ2-7; weak D call: TRBD2 (5 bases). Trimming took 1 base from V and 7 from J, leaving 23 bases between them. The V gene's germline CDR1 is KGHSH and CDR2 LQKENI. CDR3 size: 17 residues. CDR3: CASSPQLLAEVGNEQYF. The DNA of the CDR3 is TGTGCCAGCTCACCACAGCTTCTAGCCGAGGTGGGGAATGAGCAGTACTTC.

The sample holds a few counts of this clonotype. The rearrangement links TRBV7-2 to TRBJ2-1, with D possibly matching TRBD1 (5 bases). The length of the CDR3 is 14 residues. Germline V gives CDR1 SGHTA, CDR2 FQGNSA. V gave up 5 bases and J gave up 4 bases, with 12 bases separating them. The CDR3 protein is CASSPRTRYNEQFF. In DNA form, the CDR3 reads TGTGCCAGCAGCCCACGGACACGATACAATGAGCAGTTCTTC.

This clonotype has a count of ten or more. This chain connects TRBV19 to TRBJ1-2; the D gene is possibly TRBD1 (6 bases). Trimming pared 9 bases from V and 0 bases from J, leaving 11 bases between. The CDR3 is 13 residues long. The germline gives CDR1 LNHDA, CDR2 SQIVND (reference sequence). The DNA of the CDR3 is TGTGCCAGCAGCCCAGGGGCTAACTATGGCTACACCTTC. It encodes CASSPGANYGYTF.

A note on this clonotype: It may be a read error: a sequence one base away is much more abundant. This chain uses TRBV28 with TRBJ2-7; D may be TRBD2 (5 bases). The CDR3 is 15 amino acids. CDR1 is MDHEN, CDR2 SYDVKM, per germline. With 6 bases removed from V and 6 bases from J, the gap between germline ends came to 21 bases. This CDR3 reads CASSPRVDYTCEQYF. CDR3 bases: TGTGCCAGCAGCCCGAGGGTCGACTACACCTGCGAGCAGTACTTC.

On this clonotype itself: A read error may be the cause here, since a much bigger clone is one base away. This chain joins TRBV27 and TRBJ2-7, with D perhaps matching TRBD1 (5 bases). CDR1 and CDR2 from the germline V gene are MNHEY and SMNVEV (reference sequence). With 5 bases removed from V and 4 bases from J, the gap between germline ends came to 18 bases. The CDR3 has 15 residues. The CDR3 DNA reads as TGTGCCAGCAGTCCATCGACAGCCCTCGGGTACGAGCAGTACTTC. This gives the protein CASSPSTALGYEQYF.

This clonotype was seen a few times. The chain links TRBV14 to TRBJ2-1; possible D gene TRBD1, 6 bases. The CDR3 is 18 residues long. CDR1 is SGHDN, CDR2 FVKESK, per germline. The V end was cut by 0 bases, the J end by 1 base, with 16 bases between. CDR3: CASSQDFRRRGSYNEQFF. The CDR3 DNA is TGTGCCAGCAGCCAAGATTTTAGGCGCAGGGGATCCTACAATGAGCAGTTCTTC.

Notes on this clonotype: A clone one base away is much larger, so this may be a read error. The chain joins TRBV6-6 to TRBJ2-1, with a possible D match to TRBD1 (6 bases). The germline CDR1 and CDR2 sequences are MNHNY and SVGAGI (reference sequence). V was clipped by 0 bases and J by 4 bases, with 16 bases between them. This CDR3 comprises 17 residues. CDR3 bases: TGTGCCAGCAGTTACTCGATCTTCAGGGGTCGATACAATGAGCAGTTCTTC. Residues: CASSYSIFRGRYNEQFF.

This clonotype was seen a handful of times. This may come from a read error, since a much larger clone is one base off. This chain joins TRBV28 and TRBJ1-5; D is uncertain. Deletions cut 10 bases from V and 3 bases from J, with 13 bases between. CDR3 length: 13 amino acids. CDR1 is MDHEN and CDR2 is SYDVKM in the germline V gene. CDR3 sequence (DNA): TGTGCCAACACGGGAAGGCACAATCAGCCCCAGCATTTT. The encoded protein is CANTGRHNQPQHF.

This clonotype was picked up a small number of times. The rearrangement links TRBV6-2 or TRBV6-3 to TRBJ2-7; 7 bases agree with TRBD2. The V gene's germline CDR1 is MNHEY and CDR2 SVGEGT. CDR3 size: 14 residues. V lost 2 bases to trimming and J lost 5 bases; unmatched junction nucleotides: 6. For the CDR3, the DNA is TGTGCCAGCAGTTACGGGGGAGGGCCCAACGAGCAGTACTTC. Protein: CASSYGGGPNEQYF.

The chain is built from TRBV2 and TRBJ1-6; no reliable D call. Germline V gives CDR1 SNHLY, CDR2 FYNNEI. Trimming cost V 5 bases and J 5 bases, with 16 bases left between them. The CDR3 runs to 16 residues. The CDR3 nucleotides read TGTGCCAGCAGTAACACGGTCGGGTCCAATAATTCACCCCTCCACTTT. Protein: CASSNTVGSNNSPLHF.

This clonotype was counted only a few times. This chain links TRBV10-3 with TRBJ2-1; 11 bases agree with TRBD2. Germline CDR1 ENHRY, CDR2 SYGVKD. J lost 7 bases, V lost 5 bases, and 4 bases had no gene match. The CDR3 extends over 14 amino acids. CDR3 DNA sequence: TGTGCCATCAGTACTAGCGGGAGTACTAATGAGCAGTTCTTC. Translating gives CAISTSGSTNEQFF.

This clonotype was observed many times. The gene calls are TRBV15 and TRBJ1-1; 8 nucleotides agree with TRBD1. This CDR3 has 18 residues. V trimming: 3 bases; J trimming: 4 bases; junction bases outside the gene matches: 16. Germline lookup yields CDR1 LNHNV and CDR2 YYDKDF (reference sequence). This CDR3 is CATSREGTGIFSTTEAFF. The CDR3 nucleotides read TGTGCCACCAGCAGGGAGGGGACAGGAATTTTTTCGACCACTGAAGCTTTCTTT.

J is TRBJ2-7 and V is TRBV7-2; 9 nucleotides align to TRBD1. CDR1 is SGHTA and CDR2 is FQGNSA in the germline V gene. The CDR3 is made up of 15 amino acids. The junction had 5 bases not matched to a gene; V was cut back by 3 bases and J by 2 bases. Here the CDR3 reads CASSLRDRAAYEQYF. As DNA, the CDR3 is TGTGCCAGCAGCTTGAGGGACAGGGCCGCCTACGAGCAGTACTTC.

In the case of this clonotype: This may be a read error, as it is one base from a much larger clone. This rearrangement joins TRBV6-1 to TRBJ2-5, with TRBD2 matching over 9 bases. Germline loops: CDR1 MNHNS, CDR2 SASEGT. This CDR3 region has 16 residues. Trimming at V came to 5 bases and at J to 1 base, leaving 8 bases not matched to a gene. Here the CDR3 reads CASSSGTSRIQETQYF. The CDR3 bases are TGTGCCAGCAGTTCCGGGACTAGCAGGATCCAAGAGACCCAGTACTTC.

A word on this clonotype: This clone may be a read error of a much larger clone one base away. It is likely a read error, because the conserved phenylalanine at the end of the CDR3 is missing. The chain has TRBV20-1 and TRBJ2-3, with 7 bases identical to TRBD2. Per germline, CDR1 DFQATT and CDR2 SNEGSKA (reference sequence). J gave up 5 bases and V 4 bases, and 9 bases lay outside the gene matches. The CDR3 has 14 residues. CDR3 residues: CSATEGGSLDTQYL. The CDR3 region has the DNA TGCAGTGCTACCGAAGGCGGGAGTCTAGATACGCAGTATCTT.

This clonotype was seen ten or more times. This chain uses TRBV6-2 or TRBV6-3 with TRBJ2-7; 9 nucleotides align to TRBD2. Trimming cost V 5 bases and J 6 bases; bases outside gene matches: 14. This CDR3 is built from 16 residues. From germline, CDR1 is MNHEY and CDR2 SVGEGT. CDR3 amino acids: CASSLPLAGVFSEQYF. The CDR3 DNA is TGTGCCAGCAGTCTACCTTTAGCGGGAGTATTTTCCGAGCAGTACTTC.

A word on this clonotype: The CDR3 end shows no conserved phenylalanine or tryptophan, and so a read error is likely. V and J are TRBV19 and TRBJ2-1, with D unresolved. The CDR3 has 12 residues. CDR1 is LNHDA and CDR2 is SQIVND in the germline V gene (reference sequence). V dropped 3 bases and J dropped 5 bases, with 5 bases sitting between them. Written as DNA, the CDR3 is TGTGCCAGTAGTATGCTCGACAATGAGCAGTTCCTC. Its translation is CASSMLDNEQFL.

The sample holds a few counts of this clonotype. The rearrangement joins TRBV4-3 to TRBJ2-3; a weak D match, TRBD2 (5 bases). Looked up from germline, CDR1 is LGHNA and CDR2 is YSLEER. There are 16 residues in the CDR3. V dropped 1 base and J dropped 2 bases, with 13 bases sitting between them. The CDR3 sequence: CASSQGPAEPTDTQYF. CDR3 in DNA: TGCGCCAGCAGCCAAGGTCCAGCGGAGCCCACAGATACGCAGTATTTT.

The chain links TRBV19 to TRBJ2-1; TRBD2 matches at 7 bases. Germline-derived CDR1 and CDR2 are LNHDA and SQIVND (reference sequence). With 3 bases clipped from V and 8 bases from J, the junction kept 13 bases outside the gene matches. The CDR3 loop spans 16 amino acids. CDR3 loop: CASSMGGSSKWDEQFF. Written as DNA, the CDR3 is TGTGCCAGTAGTATGGGGGGGTCTTCTAAGTGGGATGAGCAGTTCTTC.

The rearrangement uses TRBV20-1 and TRBJ1-4; tentative D call: TRBD1 (5 bases). Germline-derived CDR1 and CDR2 are DFQATT and SNEGSKA (reference sequence). The V gene lost 1 base and the J gene lost 2 bases, with 14 bases spanning the gap. The CDR3 is made up of 16 amino acids. CDR3 in amino acids: CSARGSRGRTNEKLFF. The CDR3 DNA reads TGCAGTGCTAGAGGATCTAGGGGTAGGACTAATGAAAAACTGTTTTTT.

This clonotype was found many times. The chain has TRBV28 and TRBJ2-7; 8 bases match TRBD1. The CDR3 is 13 amino acids. Trimming removed 4 bases from V and 3 bases from J; junction bases left unmatched: 2. Germline V gene sequence: CDR1 MDHEN, CDR2 SYDVKM. Here the CDR3 DNA reads TGTGCCAGCAGTTATGACAGGGGCTACGAGCAGTACTTC. Encoded protein: CASSYDRGYEQYF.

This chain connects TRBV24-1 to TRBJ2-3; 10 nucleotides agree with TRBD1. With 4 bases clipped from V and 10 bases from J, the junction kept 10 bases outside the gene matches. CDR1 KGHDR and CDR2 SFDVKD come from the germline V gene. The CDR3 extends over 15 amino acids. CDR3 loop: CATSDPGQGGVAQYF. CDR3 coding DNA: TGTGCCACCAGTGACCCCGGACAGGGGGGAGTGGCGCAGTATTTT.

This clonotype occurred a few times. The chain employs TRBV29-1 and TRBJ2-6, with 12 bases matching TRBD1. Trimming took 3 bases from V and 1 from J; bases not matched to a gene: 4. CDR1 is SQVTM, CDR2 ANQGSEA, per germline. The CDR3 spans 17 residues. For the CDR3, the DNA is TGCAGCGTTGACGGGACAGGGGGCGCGTCTGGGGCCAACGTCCTGACTTTC. Translation: CSVDGTGGASGANVLTF.